Following are 21 T cell receptor beta chains from one sample sequenced in a study of cytomegalovirus exposure and HLA in healthy donors. The primer mix had 60 Vbeta and 13 Jbeta primers. This table comes from immunoSEQ multiplex PCR, and its TCRdb copy is limited to in-frame clones, with some not included. The profile shows about 250,000 clones, 78% of them singletons. Sequenced: PBMCs. Receptors originate from a boy between 10 and 17 years old in good health and CMV-seronegative.

The chain links TRBV7-3 to TRBJ2-5, with D possibly being TRBD2 (6 bases). The CDR3 length is 15 residues. Trimming removed 11 bases from V and 1 base from J, with 20 bases in between. Looked up from germline, CDR1 is SGHTA and CDR2 is FQGTGA. This CDR3 is CAAGSQRPIQETQYF. The DNA for the CDR3 is TGTGCCGCGGGGAGTCAGCGGCCGATCCAAGAGACCCAGTACTTC. Filled out from reference TRBV7-3 and TRBJ2-5, the complete variable domain reads GAGVSQTPSNKVTEKGKYVELRCDPISGHTALYWYRQSLGQGPEFLIYFQGTGAADDSGLPNDRFFAVRPEGSVSTLKIQRTERGDSAVYLCAAGSQRPIQETQYFGPGTRLLVL.

The chain carries TRBV10-1 and TRBJ2-3; perhaps TRBD2 as D (6 bases). Trimming took 7 bases from V and 2 from J, leaving 13 bases between them. From germline, CDR1 is WNHNN and CDR2 SYGVQD (reference sequence). The CDR3 extends over 14 amino acids. CDR3 in amino acids: CASTLGGITDTQYF. Here the CDR3 DNA reads TGCGCCAGCACTCTTGGGGGGATCACAGATACGCAGTATTTT.

The chain carries TRBV30 and TRBJ1-6; a possible D gene is TRBD1 (6 bases). V was clipped by 3 bases and J by 14 bases, with 14 bases between them. This CDR3 contains 12 residues. The germline CDR1 and CDR2 sequences are GTSNPN and SVGIG (reference sequence). The DNA of the CDR3 is TGTGCCTGGAGCTGGGGAGGGGGTTCCCTCCACTTT. Translating gives CAWSWGGGSLHF.

In this sample, this clone turned up a few times. The chain is built from TRBV6-5 and TRBJ1-5, with TRBD1 identical over 10 bases. CDR3 size: 14 residues. The V segment lost 9 bases and the J segment 6 bases; nucleotides outside the gene matches: 8. Germline-derived CDR1 and CDR2 are MNHEY and SVGAGI. The CDR3 bases are TGTGCCAGACTCCGGGACAGGGGTGGTCAGCCCCAGCATTTT. Amino acid sequence: CARLRDRGGQPQHF.

The V and J genes are TRBV5-4 and TRBJ2-2; no definite D call. The CDR3 has 13 amino acids. The germline V and J ends were trimmed by 2 bases and 5 bases, with 7 bases remaining between them. CDR1 and CDR2 from the germline V gene are SGHNT and YYREEE (reference sequence). As DNA, the CDR3 is TGTGCCAGCAGCTTACGGCGGACCGGGGAGCTGTTTTTT. Protein: CASSLRRTGELFF. The variable domain in full, completed from reference TRBV5-4 and TRBJ2-2, reads ETGVTQSPTHLIKTRGQQVTLRCSSQSGHNTVSWYQQALGQGPQFIFQYYREEENGRGNFPPRFSGLQFPNYSSELNVNALELDDSALYLCASSLRRTGELFFGEGSRLTVL.

V gene TRBV19 combines with J gene TRBJ1-5, with TRBD1 as a possible D gene (6 bases). Trimming removed 1 base from V and 4 bases from J, with 11 bases in between. The CDR3 covers 15 residues. Germline V gene data show CDR1 as LNHDA and CDR2 as SQIVND (reference sequence). The CDR3 nucleotides read TGTGCCAGTAGTATAGTTGGGACAAGGAATCAGCCCCAGCATTTT. Translated, it gives CASSIVGTRNQPQHF.

The genes are TRBV6-5 and TRBJ2-1, with a weak D call TRBD2 (5 bases). The germline V gene encodes CDR1 MNHEY and CDR2 SVGAGI. The CDR3 extends over 15 amino acids. V was clipped by 10 bases and J by 4 bases, with 20 bases between them. The CDR3 region has the DNA TGTGCCACCACTGCCGGAGGAGGAGCATACAATGAGCAGTTCTTC. Translated, it gives CATTAGGGAYNEQFF.

J is TRBJ1-1 and V is TRBV25-1, with 7 bases that match TRBD1. Germline CDR1 and CDR2: MGHDK and SYGVNS. This CDR3 region has 16 residues. Trimming took 4 bases from V and 1 from J; bases not matched to a gene: 9. This CDR3 reads CASSGFETGWNTEAFF. DNA for the CDR3: TGTGCCAGCAGTGGGTTTGAGACAGGGTGGAACACTGAAGCTTTCTTT.

The rearrangement links TRBV30 to TRBJ1-1, with no clear D. Trimming shortened V by 0 bases and J by 7 bases, and 12 bases separated the two germline ends. CDR3 length: 13 residues. CDR1 is GTSNPN, CDR2 SVGIG, per germline (reference sequence). The CDR3 DNA sequence: TGTGCCTGGAGTGTACGACGGACTAGTGAAGCTTTCTTT. This translates into CAWSVRRTSEAFF.

The chain combines TRBV6-5 with TRBJ2-7, with a possible D match to TRBD1 (5 bases). This CDR3 has 12 amino acids. The germline V and J ends were trimmed by 8 bases and 2 bases, with 10 bases remaining between them. Germline assignment: CDR1 MNHEY and CDR2 SVGAGI. As DNA, the CDR3 is TGTGCCAGCGGGCCAGGGCCCTACGAGCAGTACTTC. It encodes CASGPGPYEQYF.

In this sample, this clone turned up a few times. The genes are TRBV5-1 and TRBJ2-7; tentatively, D is TRBD1 (6 bases). CDR1 is SGHRS, CDR2 YFSETQ, per germline. The CDR3 is 14 amino acids. Trimming stripped 0 bases from V and 8 bases from J, with 15 bases between. The CDR3 DNA reads TGCGCCAGCAGCTTGGTCGGCAGGGGTAGTAAGCAGTACTTC. Translated: CASSLVGRGSKQYF.

The chain employs TRBV5-1 and TRBJ1-1; D possibly corresponds to TRBD1 (5 bases). The CDR3 has 13 residues. Deletions cut 4 bases from V and 3 bases from J, with 10 bases between. The germline gives CDR1 SGHRS, CDR2 YFSETQ. CDR3 in amino acids: CASSMKGYTEAFF. CDR3 in DNA: TGCGCCAGCAGCATGAAGGGGTACACTGAAGCTTTCTTT.

The chain recombines TRBV10-1 with TRBJ2-1; the match to TRBD2 covers 12 bases. V lost 7 bases to trimming and J lost 8 bases; unmatched junction nucleotides: 3. This CDR3 is 13 amino acids long. Per germline, CDR1 WNHNN and CDR2 SYGVQD (reference sequence). The CDR3 DNA reads as TGCGCCAGCATGGCTAGCGGGGGGGATGAGCAGTTCTTC. Its protein is CASMASGGDEQFF.

The rearrangement joins TRBV6-1 to TRBJ2-5; D is possibly TRBD2 (6 bases). V was cut by 0 bases and J by 5 bases, with 19 bases left in between. This CDR3 is 17 amino acids long. CDR1 is MNHNS, CDR2 SASEGT, per germline. The CDR3 region is CASSEALRGSIAETQYF. In DNA, the CDR3 is TGTGCCAGCAGTGAAGCGCTTCGGGGGTCGATCGCGGAGACCCAGTACTTC.

This sequence joins TRBV2 and TRBJ2-6, with 9 bases identical to TRBD1. Germline V CDR1 and CDR2: SNHLY, FYNNEI. The CDR3 is made up of 16 amino acids. CDR3 sequence: CATGTGRPLGANVLTF. The CDR3 DNA reads as TGTGCGACAGGGACAGGGAGACCCCTTGGGGCCAACGTCCTGACTTTC.

V and J are TRBV10-3 and TRBJ2-1; D possibly corresponds to TRBD2 (6 bases). The germline V and J ends were trimmed by 2 bases and 10 bases, with 12 bases remaining between them. The length of the CDR3 is 13 residues. The germline gives CDR1 ENHRY, CDR2 SYGVKD. In DNA form, the CDR3 reads TGTGCCATCAGTGAGGGAAGTCGGGGGGAGCAGTTCTTC. Translated, it gives CAISEGSRGEQFF.

The rearrangement uses TRBV6-6 and TRBJ2-3; TRBD1 agrees at 10 bases. The germline CDR1 and CDR2 sequences are MNHNY and SVGAGI (reference sequence). The CDR3 extends over 16 amino acids. Trimming cost V 2 bases and J 4 bases; bases outside gene matches: 6. CDR3 DNA: TGTGCCAGCAGTTACCCGACAGGGGGCCGAGCAGATACGCAGTATTTT. It is translated as CASSYPTGGRADTQYF.

The V call is TRBV7-8, the J call TRBJ1-1; 9 bases line up with TRBD1. Germline loops: CDR1 SGHVS, CDR2 FQNEAQ. The CDR3 consists of 14 residues. The ends lost 5 bases at V and 5 bases at J; junction bases unmatched: 6. The CDR3 DNA reads TGTGCCAGCAGCGCAACAGGGGGCCGGACTGAAGCTTTCTTT. Protein sequence: CASSATGGRTEAFF.

The chain couples TRBV27 to TRBJ2-5, with no clear D. The V and J ends lost 6 bases and 0 bases respectively, with 11 bases between them. CDR1 and CDR2 (germline): MNHEY, SMNVEV (reference sequence). There are 14 residues in the CDR3. CDR3 in amino acids: CASRGAGYQETQYF. CDR3 coding DNA: TGTGCCAGCAGGGGTGCAGGCTACCAAGAGACCCAGTACTTC.

This chain connects TRBV23-1 to TRBJ1-1, with 9 bases that match TRBD1. TRBV23-1 is given ORF status, its function remaining uncertain. The junction had 7 bases not matched to a gene; V was cut back by 2 bases and J by 3 bases. The CDR3 covers 16 residues. CDR3 DNA sequence: TGCGCCAGCAGTCAACGTTTGAGGACAGGGGACACTGAAGCTTTCTTT. As protein: CASSQRLRTGDTEAFF.

The chain has TRBV4-1 and TRBJ1-5; D might be TRBD1 (6 bases). CDR1 and CDR2 from the germline V gene are MGHRA and YSYEKL. The CDR3 length is 14 residues. Trimming stripped 2 bases from V and 5 bases from J, with 10 bases between. This CDR3 is CASSQRQVDQPQHF. CDR3 nucleotides: TGCGCCAGCAGCCAACGACAGGTGGATCAGCCCCAGCATTTT.